In this sample, the clone carrying this T cell receptor beta chain turned up many times. This sample is drawn from a study of CDR3 diversity in severe acne. CDR3 length: 10 amino acids. Trimming cost V 3 bases and J 8 bases, with 4 bases left between them. CDR1 SNHLY and CDR2 FYNNEI come from the germline V gene. TCRdb reanalysed the PCR reads using MiXCR and keeps one entry per CDR3 protein. The sample lists about 84,000 distinct CDR3 sequences, about 54% seen once, with more than 13% in the top ten. The chain employs TRBV2 and TRBJ1-2; D not certain. Sequencing was done on a sample of blood. The clonotype originates from a male donor in good health, without acne. This CDR3 is CASSEGGYTF. In DNA, the CDR3 is TGTGCCAGCAGTGAGGGCGGCTACACCTTC.